This TCR beta chain was recorded in a study of T cells after yellow fever vaccination. Trimming at V came to 0 bases and at J to 4 bases, leaving 3 bases not matched to a gene. Germline V gene lookup returns CDR1 LGHNA and CDR2 YNFKEQ. The CDR3 extends over 15 amino acids. TCRdb analysed the 5' RACE reads with MiXCR anew, one entry per CDR3 protein. The table lists approximately 140,000 distinct CDR3 sequences, 7.7% of them singletons. This clonotype was counted at least ten times. Its antigen is currently unknown. Study results and caveats: Repertoires sorted by FACS could include abundant clonotypes that are contaminants from the bulk population. A large majority of primary-vaccination clones showed up again after the booster (96% CD4, 88% CD8). Although most clonotypes did not, a small share appeared in both CD4 and CD8 compartments. A faster peak, day 5 versus 15, was reached by the weaker secondary response.

This specimen was CD4+ T cells sorted from PBMCs, taken 5 days after the yellow fever booster vaccination. The chain is built from TRBV4-2 and TRBJ2-1, with 7 positions matching TRBD2. This receptor was obtained from a man younger than 40 who received the YFV17D yellow fever vaccine. CDR3 region: CASSQESSGYNEQFF. CDR3 DNA: TGTGCCAGCAGCCAAGAGTCTAGCGGATACAATGAGCAGTTCTTC.